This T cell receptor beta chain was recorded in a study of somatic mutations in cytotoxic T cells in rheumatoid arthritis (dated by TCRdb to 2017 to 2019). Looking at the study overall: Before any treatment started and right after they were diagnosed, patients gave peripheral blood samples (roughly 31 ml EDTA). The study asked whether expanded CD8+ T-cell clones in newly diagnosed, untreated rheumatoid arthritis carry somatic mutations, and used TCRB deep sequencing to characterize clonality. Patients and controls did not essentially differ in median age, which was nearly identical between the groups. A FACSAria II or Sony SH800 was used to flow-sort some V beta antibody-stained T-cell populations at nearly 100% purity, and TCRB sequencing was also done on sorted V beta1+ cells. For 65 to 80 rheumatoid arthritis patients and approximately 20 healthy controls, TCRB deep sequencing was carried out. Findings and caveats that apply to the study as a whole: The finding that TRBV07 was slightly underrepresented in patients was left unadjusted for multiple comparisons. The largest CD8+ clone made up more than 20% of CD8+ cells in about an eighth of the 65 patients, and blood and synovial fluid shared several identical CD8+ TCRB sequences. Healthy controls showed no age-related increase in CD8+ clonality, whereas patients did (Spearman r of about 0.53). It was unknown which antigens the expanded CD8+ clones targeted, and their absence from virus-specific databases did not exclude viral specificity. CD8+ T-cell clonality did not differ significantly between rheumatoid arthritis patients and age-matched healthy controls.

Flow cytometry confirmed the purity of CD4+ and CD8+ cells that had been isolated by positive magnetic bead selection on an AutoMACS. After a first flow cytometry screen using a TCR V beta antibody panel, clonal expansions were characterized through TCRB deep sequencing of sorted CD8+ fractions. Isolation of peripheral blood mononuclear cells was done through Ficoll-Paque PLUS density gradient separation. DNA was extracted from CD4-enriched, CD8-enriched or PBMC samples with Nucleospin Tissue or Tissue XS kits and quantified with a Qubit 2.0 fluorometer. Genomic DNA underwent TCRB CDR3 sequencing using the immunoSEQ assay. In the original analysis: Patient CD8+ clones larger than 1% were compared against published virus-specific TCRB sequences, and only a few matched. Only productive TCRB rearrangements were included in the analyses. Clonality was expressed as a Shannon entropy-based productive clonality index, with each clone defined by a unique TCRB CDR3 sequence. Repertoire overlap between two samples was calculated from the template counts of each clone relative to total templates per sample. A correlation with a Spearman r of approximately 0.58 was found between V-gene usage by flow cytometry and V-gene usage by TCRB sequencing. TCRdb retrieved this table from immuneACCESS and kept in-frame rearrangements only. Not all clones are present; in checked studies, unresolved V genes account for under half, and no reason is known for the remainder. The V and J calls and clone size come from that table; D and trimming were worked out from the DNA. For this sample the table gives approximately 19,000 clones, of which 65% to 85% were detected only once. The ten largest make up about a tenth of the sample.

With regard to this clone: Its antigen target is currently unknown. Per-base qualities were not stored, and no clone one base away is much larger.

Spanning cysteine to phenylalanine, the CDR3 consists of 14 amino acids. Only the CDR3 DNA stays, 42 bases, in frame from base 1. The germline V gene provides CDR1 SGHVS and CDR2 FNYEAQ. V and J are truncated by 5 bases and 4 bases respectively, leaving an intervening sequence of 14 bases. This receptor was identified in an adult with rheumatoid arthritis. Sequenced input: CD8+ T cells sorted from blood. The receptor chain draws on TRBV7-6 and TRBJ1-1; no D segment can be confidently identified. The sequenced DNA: TGTGCCAGCAGCCCTTGGTCCCGGGGCACTGAAGCTTTCTTT. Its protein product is CASSPWSRGTEAFF. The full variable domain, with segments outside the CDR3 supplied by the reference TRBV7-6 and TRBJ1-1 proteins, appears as GAGVSQSPRYKVTKRGQDVALRCDPISGHVSLYWYRQALGQGPEFLTYFNYEAQQDKSGLPNDRFSAERPEGSISTLTIQRTEQRDSAMYRCASSPWSRGTEAFFGQGTRLTVV.